The sequence of this T cell receptor beta chain was determined in a study of long-term antiretroviral therapy in people with HIV. The assay used was immunoSEQ (version v3.0), run at survey level. TCRdb's copy holds only in-frame clones and misses some; the assay was immunoSEQ multiplex PCR. The profile shows 30,000 to 40,000 clones, around 94% of them singletons. Note on this clone: What it binds is not known.

V dropped 4 bases and J dropped 8 bases, with 8 bases sitting between them. Germline lookup yields CDR1 ENHRY and CDR2 SYGVKD. This CDR3 comprises 12 residues. Study outcomes and limitations: Post-treatment diversity went higher with ART but stayed below transplant donor controls.

The sequence was collected from a woman aged 45 to 65 with HIV. This chain joins TRBV10-3 and TRBJ1-4; a possible D gene is TRBD1 (6 bases). The sample was unsorted PBMCs, taken 4.1 years after starting antiretroviral therapy. CDR3 region: CAISGGGEKLFF. The CDR3 DNA reads TGTGCCATCAGTGGAGGGGGAGAAAAACTGTTTTTT.